The 16 T cell receptor beta chains below all came from one sample that was sequenced in a study of blood T cell repertoires in COVID-19. Libraries were prepared by immunoSEQ multiplex PCR; TCRdb keeps only in-frame clonotypes and omits some of them. Of about 56,000 clones detected, about two thirds appear once; the ten largest clones hold approximately 4.8%. Input material: peripheral blood. These receptors all come from a woman in her 70s with COVID-19, enrolled during active disease.

The V and J genes are TRBV10-2 and TRBJ2-2; TRBD2 matches at 8 bases. This CDR3 has 15 residues. CDR1 is WSHSY, CDR2 SAAADI, per germline. J gave up 4 bases and V 4 bases, and 5 bases lay outside the gene matches. The CDR3 nucleotides read TGCGCCAGCAGTGTCGGCGGGGGGAGCACCGGGGAGCTGTTTTTT. Translated, it gives CASSVGGGSTGELFF.

This clone was counted a few times. This sequence joins TRBV11-2 and TRBJ2-4, with 10 bases that match TRBD1. Germline V CDR1 and CDR2: SGHAT, FQNNGV. This CDR3 is 15 amino acids long. V dropped 4 bases and J dropped 4; count of bases not matched to a gene: 4. This CDR3 reads CASSYPGQGKNIQYF. The CDR3 DNA reads TGTGCCAGCAGCTACCCGGGACAGGGGAAAAACATTCAGTACTTC.

V is TRBV12-3 or TRBV12-4 and J is TRBJ1-1, with TRBD1 as a possible D gene (5 bases). This CDR3 is 13 amino acids long. Trimming took 6 bases from V and 4 from J, leaving 12 bases between them. The CDR3 sequence: CASSPGSGTEAFF. As DNA, the CDR3 is TGTGCCAGCAGCCCAGGGTCGGGCACTGAAGCTTTCTTT.

The rearrangement links TRBV5-1 to TRBJ2-5; TRBD2 aligns across 10 bases. CDR3 length: 13 residues. CDR1 SGHRS and CDR2 YFSETQ come from the germline V gene. The J segment lost 5 bases and the V segment lost 5 bases, leaving 3 bases of the junction unmatched. The chain's CDR3 is CASRLAGVETQYF. The CDR3 region has the DNA TGCGCCAGCAGGCTAGCGGGAGTCGAGACCCAGTACTTC.

About this clone itself: Other nucleotide sequences from this sample produce the same CDR3. The chain uses TRBV19 and TRBJ1-2; D not certain. This CDR3 spans 11 amino acids. Per the germline V gene, CDR1 is LNHDA and CDR2 is SQIVND (reference sequence). V gave up 4 bases and J gave up 8 bases, with 8 bases separating them. CDR3 amino acids: CASSRGRGYTF. CDR3 bases: TGTGCCAGTAGTAGAGGGAGAGGCTACACCTTC.

The J gene is TRBJ1-5, the V gene TRBV19; TRBD1 is a possible D gene (5 bases). The CDR3 contains 15 residues. V gave up 10 bases and J gave up 1 base, with 17 bases separating them. From germline, CDR1 is LNHDA and CDR2 SQIVND (reference sequence). This chain's CDR3 is CATSTGGTSNQPQHF. CDR3 coding DNA: TGTGCCACCTCAACGGGAGGGACCAGCAATCAGCCCCAGCATTTT.

The chain couples TRBV7-8 to TRBJ1-2, with 12 bases aligning to TRBD1. This CDR3 has 17 amino acids. Germline CDR1 reads SGHVS; CDR2 reads FQNEAQ. J was trimmed by 4 bases and V by 1 base; bases with no gene match: 7. CDR3 DNA: TGTGCCAGCAGCTTAGGAGGGACAGGGGGCGTCGGCTATGGCTACACCTTC. It translates to CASSLGGTGGVGYGYTF.

The V call is TRBV7-2, the J call TRBJ2-1; 10 nucleotides align to TRBD2. The J segment lost 6 bases and the V segment lost 9 bases, leaving 8 bases of the junction unmatched. The CDR3 loop spans 14 amino acids. The germline V gene has CDR1 SGHTA and CDR2 FQGNSA. The DNA of the CDR3 is TGTGCCAGAGACTTCAGCGGGAGGGCCAATGAGCAGTTCTTC. This sequence encodes CARDFSGRANEQFF. Combining the CDR3 with reference TRBV7-2 and TRBJ2-1 gives the whole variable domain GAGVSQSPSNKVTEKGKDVELRCDPISGHTALYWYRQSLGQGLEFLIYFQGNSAPDKSGLPSDRFSAERTGGSVSTLTIQRTQQEDSAVYLCARDFSGRANEQFFGPGTRLTVL.

The J gene is TRBJ2-5, the V gene TRBV4-3; 11 bases match TRBD2. The CDR3 runs to 16 residues. V lost 0 bases to trimming and J lost 2 bases; unmatched junction nucleotides: 2. The germline V gene encodes CDR1 LGHNA and CDR2 YSLEER. The chain's CDR3 is CASSQEGLAGQETQYF. Here the CDR3 DNA reads TGCGCCAGCAGCCAAGAAGGACTAGCGGGTCAAGAGACCCAGTACTTC.

CDR3 coding DNA: TGTGCCAGCAGCAAACACTCCAGGGGGCTTAACACTGAAGCTTTCTTT. Translated, it gives CASSKHSRGLNTEAFF. The chain employs TRBV14 and TRBJ1-1; TRBD1 aligns across 8 bases. V lost 5 bases to trimming and J lost 2 bases; unmatched junction nucleotides: 10. This CDR3 is 16 amino acids long. CDR1 is SGHDN and CDR2 is FVKESK in the germline V gene.

This clone has ten or more counts. The rearrangement uses TRBV11-2 and TRBJ2-7, with TRBD1 matching over 9 bases. Losses at the gene ends were 4 bases for V and 2 bases for J; bases not matched to a gene: 6. Germline values: CDR1 SGHAT, CDR2 FQNNGV. The CDR3 runs to 15 residues. For the CDR3, the DNA is TGTGCCAGCAGCTCATACAGGGGGCAGGCCTACGAGCAGTACTTC. Its protein is CASSSYRGQAYEQYF.

This rearrangement joins TRBV21-1 to TRBJ2-7; the DNA was not used to check the table's D call, TRBD1. TRBV21-1 is marked as a pseudogene. The CDR3 consists of 13 residues. The chain's CDR3 is CASSTLQGSEQYV. The CDR3 DNA reads TGTGCCAGCAGCACGCTCCAGGGTTCCGAGCAGTACGTC.

This rearrangement joins TRBV7-9 to TRBJ1-6; D possibly corresponds to TRBD1 (6 bases). The CDR3 spans 15 residues. Trimming left V 3 bases short and J 7 bases short, with 13 bases between. Germline-derived CDR1 and CDR2 are SEHNR and FQNEAQ (reference sequence). In nucleotides, the CDR3 is TGTGCCAGCAGCTTGGGAGGGCAGGGGAATTCACCCCTCCACTTT. This sequence encodes CASSLGGQGNSPLHF.

This chain links TRBV7-9 with TRBJ2-3, with TRBD1 as a possible D gene (6 bases). V shed 2 bases and J shed 3 bases, with 9 bases lying between them. The CDR3 sequence is 14 residues long. Germline CDR1 SEHNR, CDR2 FQNEAQ (reference sequence). The CDR3 DNA is TGTGCCAGCAGCTTAACACAGGGAACAGATACGCAGTATTTT. It specifies CASSLTQGTDTQYF. The whole variable domain, remainder taken from reference TRBV7-9 and TRBJ2-3, is DTGVSQNPRHKITKRGQNVTFRCDPISEHNRLYWYRQTLGQGPEFLTYFQNEAQLEKSRLLSDRFSAERPKGSFSTLEIQRTEQGDSAMYLCASSLTQGTDTQYFGPGTRLTVL.

V and J are TRBV6-6 and TRBJ1-3; perhaps TRBD1 as D (6 bases). CDR1 is MNHNY and CDR2 is SVGAGI in the germline V gene (reference sequence). V was shortened by 6 bases and J by 0 bases, with 15 bases between the two germline ends. This CDR3 is built from 16 residues. CDR3 DNA: TGTGCCAGCAGACCCAGGGGATTAAGCTCTGGAAACACCATATATTTT. It specifies CASRPRGLSSGNTIYF.

The V call is TRBV5-6, the J call TRBJ2-6; D gene uncertain. The CDR3 is made up of 15 amino acids. Germline-derived CDR1 and CDR2 are SGHDT and YYEEEE. Deletions cut 0 bases from V and 1 base from J, with 5 bases between. CDR3 nucleotide sequence: TGTGCCAGCAGCTTGGCTATGTCTGGGGCCAACGTCCTGACTTTC. Its translation: CASSLAMSGANVLTF.